This is a list of T cell receptor beta chains from one sample in a study of breast tumors, draining lymph nodes, adjacent tissues. A single record per CDR3 protein comes from TCRdb applying MiXCR to the multiplex PCR reads. Of about 130,000 distinct CDR3 sequences listed, 20% to 25% are singletons. Material: axillary lymph node tissue. The origin of the receptors is a female donor with breast cancer. Some clones in this sample may be carry-over from other donors' samples. The CDR3 runs from the conserved cysteine through the conserved F or W. A D gene is named only where the DNA matches it firmly. Some rows mark clone size as missing; the rest say once, few, many or name a class of expanded clone.

v_call: TRBV9
clone_size: many
j_call: TRBJ1-6
d_call: TRBD1
cdr3_nt: TGTGCCAGCAGCGTAGCAGGGGGAGTCGATAATTCACCCCTCCACTTT
cdr3_aa: CASSVAGGVDNSPLHF

v_call: TRBV7-9
clone_size: many
j_call: TRBJ2-7
d_call: NA
cdr3_nt: TGTGCCAGCAGCAAAAGACACAGGGGGCGGGAGGGGGGAGAGCAGTACTTC
cdr3_aa: CASSKRHRGREGGEQYF

v_call: TRBV6-5
clone_size: many
j_call: TRBJ1-5
d_call: TRBD1
cdr3_nt: TGTGCCAGCAGTAAAGGACAGGATTCTCAGCCCCAGCATTTT
cdr3_aa: CASSKGQDSQPQHF

v_call: TRBV6-5
clone_size: few
j_call: TRBJ1-2
d_call: NA
cdr3_nt: TGTGCCAGCAGTTACGACGGGGGCGGAGGCTACACCTTC
cdr3_aa: CASSYDGGGGYTF

v_call: TRBV27
clone_size: few
j_call: TRBJ1-5
d_call: NA
cdr3_nt: TGTGCCAGCAGGCACAGTTGGAAAGATCAGCCCCAGCATTTT
cdr3_aa: CASRHSWKDQPQHF

v_call: TRBV2
clone_size: many
j_call: TRBJ2-5
d_call: TRBD2
cdr3_nt: TGTGCCAGCAGCCTGGAGCGGGAGATCGGGAAGACCCAGTACTTC
cdr3_aa: CASSLEREIGKTQYF

v_call: TRBV7-3
clone_size: NA
j_call: TRBJ1-5
d_call: NA
cdr3_nt: TGTGCCAGCAGCAATCAGCCCCTGCATTTT
cdr3_aa: CASSNQPLHF

v_call: TRBV20-1
clone_size: many
j_call: TRBJ2-3
d_call: NA
cdr3_nt: TGCAGTGCTAGGACTAGTAGTAATACGCAGTATTTT
cdr3_aa: CSARTSSNTQYF

v_call: TRBV3-1
clone_size: NA
j_call: TRBJ2-7
d_call: NA
cdr3_nt: TGTGCCAGCAACCGACAAGGCTACGAGCAGTACTTC
cdr3_aa: CASNRQGYEQYF

v_call: TRBV3-1
clone_size: NA
j_call: TRBJ1-4
d_call: NA
cdr3_nt: TGTGCCAGCAGCCAAGATTGGGGGAATGAAAAACTGTTTTTT
cdr3_aa: CASSQDWGNEKLFF

v_call: TRBV12-3/TRBV12-4
clone_size: many
j_call: TRBJ2-3
d_call: NA
cdr3_nt: TGTGCCAGCAGATTCGGGACGGTCACAGATACGCAGTATTTT
cdr3_aa: CASRFGTVTDTQYF

v_call: TRBV5-1
clone_size: many
j_call: TRBJ2-5
d_call: NA
cdr3_nt: TGCGCCAGCAGCTTGGTGACGGGCAGGGGGGAAGAGACCCAGTACTTC
cdr3_aa: CASSLVTGRGEETQYF

v_call: TRBV19
clone_size: NA
j_call: TRBJ2-1
d_call: TRBD2
cdr3_nt: TGTGCCAGTAGCCCCGGGGGGACTAGGATATACAATGAGCAGTTCTTC
cdr3_aa: CASSPGGTRIYNEQFF

v_call: TRBV14
clone_size: NA
j_call: TRBJ1-1
d_call: NA
cdr3_nt: TGTGCCAGCAGTCACGGCGGCGGGAGCACTGAAGCTTTCTTT
cdr3_aa: CASSHGGGSTEAFF

v_call: TRBV10-3
clone_size: few
j_call: TRBJ1-5
d_call: NA
cdr3_nt: TGTGCCATCAGTGAACGGGGCGGGAATCAGCCCCAGCATTTT
cdr3_aa: CAISERGGNQPQHF

v_call: TRBV12-3/TRBV12-4
clone_size: many
j_call: TRBJ1-2
d_call: NA
cdr3_nt: TGTGCCAGCAGTTTACAGAATGGCTACACCTTC
cdr3_aa: CASSLQNGYTF

v_call: TRBV4-2
clone_size: many
j_call: TRBJ2-1
d_call: TRBD2
cdr3_nt: TGTGCCAGCAGCCAAGATCTAGCGGTGCGTGAGCAGTTCTTC
cdr3_aa: CASSQDLAVREQFF

v_call: TRBV20-1
clone_size: many
j_call: TRBJ2-3
d_call: TRBD2
cdr3_nt: TGCAGTGCCGGACTAGCGGGAGTTCGGTCAGATACGCAGTATTTT
cdr3_aa: CSAGLAGVRSDTQYF

v_call: TRBV12-3/TRBV12-4
clone_size: once
j_call: TRBJ2-7
d_call: TRBD2
cdr3_nt: TGTGCCAGCAGTTTATCCGCCCCAAGCGGGAGTGCGTACGAGCAGTACTTC
cdr3_aa: CASSLSAPSGSAYEQYF

v_call: TRBV2
clone_size: many
j_call: TRBJ2-5
d_call: TRBD2
cdr3_nt: TGTGCCGGCGGGGGGGGGGTACGAGAGACCCAGTACTTC
cdr3_aa: CAGGGGVRETQYF

v_call: TRBV20-1
clone_size: many
j_call: TRBJ1-2
d_call: NA
cdr3_nt: TGCAGTGCCCCCGAATCCGACTATGGCTACACCTTC
cdr3_aa: CSAPESDYGYTF

v_call: TRBV5-1
clone_size: many
j_call: TRBJ2-1
d_call: NA
cdr3_nt: TGCGCCAGCAGCCTGGGCCAGCCTGAGCAGTTCTTC
cdr3_aa: CASSLGQPEQFF

v_call: TRBV11-1
clone_size: many
j_call: TRBJ2-7
d_call: NA
cdr3_nt: TGTGCCAGCAGCTTAGCGGGGCAGCTCATACCTTACGAGCAGTACTTC
cdr3_aa: CASSLAGQLIPYEQYF

v_call: TRBV29-1
clone_size: many
j_call: TRBJ2-2
d_call: NA
cdr3_nt: TGCAGCGTTGACGCCAAGAACACCGGGGAGCTGTTTTTT
cdr3_aa: CSVDAKNTGELFF

v_call: TRBV30
clone_size: NA
j_call: TRBJ2-1
d_call: TRBD2
cdr3_nt: TGTGCCTGGAGTGTCGGGACCGGGAGGGTTAGTAATGAGCAGTTCTTC
cdr3_aa: CAWSVGTGRVSNEQFF

v_call: TRBV6-1
clone_size: many
j_call: TRBJ2-7
d_call: NA
cdr3_nt: TGTGCCAGCAGTGTCGCAGGGGCCCTACTCTACGAGCAGTACTTC
cdr3_aa: CASSVAGALLYEQYF

v_call: TRBV7-2
clone_size: many
j_call: TRBJ2-5
d_call: NA
cdr3_nt: TGTGCCAGCAGCTTAGGACAGTCCATACAAGAGACCCAGTACTTC
cdr3_aa: CASSLGQSIQETQYF

v_call: TRBV12-3/TRBV12-4
clone_size: many
j_call: TRBJ2-5
d_call: TRBD2
cdr3_nt: TGTGCCAGCAGTTCCCCCGGGACTAGCGGGAGTGAGACCCAGTACTTC
cdr3_aa: CASSSPGTSGSETQYF

v_call: TRBV12-3/TRBV12-4
clone_size: many
j_call: TRBJ2-7
d_call: TRBD2
cdr3_nt: TGTGCCAGCAGTTTATGGACTAGCGGGAGGGCCGAGGAGCAGTACTTC
cdr3_aa: CASSLWTSGRAEEQYF

v_call: TRBV3-1
clone_size: NA
j_call: TRBJ2-2
d_call: TRBD2
cdr3_nt: TGTGCCAGCAGCCAAGGGACTAGCGGGAGAAGGCCCACCGGGGAGCTGTTTTTT
cdr3_aa: CASSQGTSGRRPTGELFF

v_call: TRBV6-5
clone_size: many
j_call: TRBJ2-7
d_call: NA
cdr3_nt: TGTGCCAGCAGACACCGGGACGGCGCCAACGAGCAGTACTTC
cdr3_aa: CASRHRDGANEQYF

v_call: TRBV2
clone_size: few
j_call: TRBJ2-2
d_call: NA
cdr3_nt: TGTGCCAGCAGTGGAGCGCCCAACACCGGGGAGCTGTTTTTT
cdr3_aa: CASSGAPNTGELFF

v_call: TRBV12-3/TRBV12-4
clone_size: few
j_call: TRBJ2-2
d_call: TRBD2
cdr3_nt: TGTGCCAGCAGAAAGACTAGCGGGAGAGGCACCGGGGAGCTGTTTTTT
cdr3_aa: CASRKTSGRGTGELFF

v_call: TRBV7-8
clone_size: many
j_call: TRBJ1-5
d_call: NA
cdr3_nt: TGTGCCAGCAGCTTAGCGCTATTTCAGCCCCAGCATTTT
cdr3_aa: CASSLALFQPQHF

v_call: TRBV5-1
clone_size: many
j_call: TRBJ2-2
d_call: NA
cdr3_nt: TGCGCCAGCAGCTTCTCCGGGACGGAGAACACCGGGGAGCTGTTTTTT
cdr3_aa: CASSFSGTENTGELFF

v_call: TRBV20-1
clone_size: few
j_call: TRBJ1-5
d_call: TRBD1
cdr3_nt: TGCAGTGCTAGAGTTGGCGGACAGGGATATCAGCCCCAGCATTTT
cdr3_aa: CSARVGGQGYQPQHF

v_call: TRBV5-4
clone_size: many
j_call: TRBJ2-7
d_call: NA
cdr3_nt: TGTGCCAGCAGCTTTGGCGGCCACTACGAGCAGTACTTC
cdr3_aa: CASSFGGHYEQYF

v_call: TRBV28
clone_size: NA
j_call: TRBJ1-5
d_call: NA
cdr3_nt: TGTGCCAGCAGTTTTAGAACAGGGATTAATCAGCCCCAGCATTTT
cdr3_aa: CASSFRTGINQPQHF

v_call: TRBV11-1
clone_size: NA
j_call: TRBJ2-3
d_call: NA
cdr3_nt: TGTGCCAGCAGCCACCAGGACCGCACAGATACGCAGTATTTT
cdr3_aa: CASSHQDRTDTQYF

v_call: TRBV6-1
clone_size: NA
j_call: TRBJ2-4
d_call: TRBD1
cdr3_nt: TGTGCCAGCAGTCCAGGGACAGGGGGTGTGGACATTCAGTACTTC
cdr3_aa: CASSPGTGGVDIQYF

v_call: TRBV30
clone_size: NA
j_call: TRBJ2-2
d_call: NA
cdr3_nt: TGTGCCTGGGGTCAAACTAGATCGGTCGGGGAGCTGTTTTTT
cdr3_aa: CAWGQTRSVGELFF

v_call: TRBV28
clone_size: few
j_call: TRBJ2-3
d_call: NA
cdr3_nt: TGTGCCAGCACCCTGTCCGGCTCTCGCACAGATACGCAGTATTTT
cdr3_aa: CASTLSGSRTDTQYF

v_call: TRBV18
clone_size: NA
j_call: TRBJ2-6
d_call: NA
cdr3_nt: TGTGCCAGCTCACCCCAGGGAATAGCTGGGGCCAACGTCCTGACTTTC
cdr3_aa: CASSPQGIAGANVLTF

v_call: TRBV6-6
clone_size: many
j_call: TRBJ1-6
d_call: TRBD1
cdr3_nt: TGTGCCAGCAGTTCTACGACAGGGATGGGAAATTCACCCCTCCACTTT
cdr3_aa: CASSSTTGMGNSPLHF

v_call: TRBV20-1
clone_size: many
j_call: TRBJ2-3
d_call: NA
cdr3_nt: TGCAGTGCTAGATCGAGGCCTAGCACAGATACGCAGTATTTT
cdr3_aa: CSARSRPSTDTQYF

v_call: TRBV7-3
clone_size: many
j_call: TRBJ2-1
d_call: TRBD2
cdr3_nt: TGTGCCAGCAGCCTGGGGGGGACTAGCGGATACAATGAGCAGTTCTTC
cdr3_aa: CASSLGGTSGYNEQFF

v_call: TRBV19
clone_size: many
j_call: TRBJ2-1
d_call: NA
cdr3_nt: TGTGCCTCCGGGGGTGGCGGTTCCTACAATGAGCAGTTCTTC
cdr3_aa: CASGGGGSYNEQFF

v_call: TRBV18
clone_size: many
j_call: TRBJ1-6
d_call: TRBD1
cdr3_nt: TGTGCCAGCTCTCTCCCATGGACAGGGGGTAATTCACCCCTCCACTTT
cdr3_aa: CASSLPWTGGNSPLHF

v_call: TRBV28
clone_size: NA
j_call: TRBJ2-7
d_call: TRBD1
cdr3_nt: TGTGCCAGCAGTTCCGAGGGACAGGTACTGATAGAGCAGTACTTC
cdr3_aa: CASSSEGQVLIEQYF

v_call: TRBV20-1
clone_size: many
j_call: TRBJ2-3
d_call: NA
cdr3_nt: TGCAGTGCAACAACTGGCACATATACGCAGTATTTT
cdr3_aa: CSATTGTYTQYF

v_call: TRBV5-1
clone_size: many
j_call: TRBJ2-7
d_call: NA
cdr3_nt: TGCGCCAGCAGCTTGGCCCCTCCTAGCTCCTACGAGCAGTACTTC
cdr3_aa: CASSLAPPSSYEQYF

v_call: TRBV5-1
clone_size: many
j_call: TRBJ2-7
d_call: TRBD1
cdr3_nt: TGCGCCAGCAGCTTTTCGGCAGGGGGCTCCTACGAGCAGTACTTC
cdr3_aa: CASSFSAGGSYEQYF

v_call: TRBV18
clone_size: few
j_call: TRBJ1-2
d_call: TRBD1
cdr3_nt: TGTGCCAGCTCACCTACAGGGGACGTAAGCTATGGCTACACCTTC
cdr3_aa: CASSPTGDVSYGYTF

v_call: TRBV4-2
clone_size: NA
j_call: TRBJ1-4
d_call: NA
cdr3_nt: TGTGCCAGCAGCGTACAGGGTAGGGATGAAAAACTGTTTTTT
cdr3_aa: CASSVQGRDEKLFF

v_call: TRBV11-2
clone_size: many
j_call: TRBJ2-7
d_call: NA
cdr3_nt: TGTGCCAGCAGCTTAGACCGACTGAGCTACGAGCAGTACTTC
cdr3_aa: CASSLDRLSYEQYF

v_call: TRBV10-3
clone_size: NA
j_call: TRBJ2-2
d_call: NA
cdr3_nt: TGTGCCATCGGGAGTAGCTTGGTCGGGGAGCTGTTTTTT
cdr3_aa: CAIGSSLVGELFF

v_call: TRBV28
clone_size: NA
j_call: TRBJ2-3
d_call: TRBD2
cdr3_nt: TGTGCCAGCAGCCTAACGGGACTAGCGGGGCTTTCGGGCCAACTAGGTACGCAGTATTTT
cdr3_aa: CASSLTGLAGLSGQLGTQYF

v_call: TRBV5-1
clone_size: many
j_call: TRBJ2-1
d_call: NA
cdr3_nt: TGCGCCAGCAGCGCTCTTGGTTATGAGCAGTTCTTC
cdr3_aa: CASSALGYEQFF

v_call: TRBV28
clone_size: NA
j_call: TRBJ2-7
d_call: TRBD1
cdr3_nt: TGTGCCAGCTTGGGGGGGACAGGGGGCGCGGGGAGCTCCTACGAGCAGTACTTC
cdr3_aa: CASLGGTGGAGSSYEQYF

v_call: TRBV27
clone_size: many
j_call: TRBJ2-1
d_call: TRBD1
cdr3_nt: TGTGCCAGCAGTTTAAGGACAGGCAATGAGCAGTTCTTC
cdr3_aa: CASSLRTGNEQFF